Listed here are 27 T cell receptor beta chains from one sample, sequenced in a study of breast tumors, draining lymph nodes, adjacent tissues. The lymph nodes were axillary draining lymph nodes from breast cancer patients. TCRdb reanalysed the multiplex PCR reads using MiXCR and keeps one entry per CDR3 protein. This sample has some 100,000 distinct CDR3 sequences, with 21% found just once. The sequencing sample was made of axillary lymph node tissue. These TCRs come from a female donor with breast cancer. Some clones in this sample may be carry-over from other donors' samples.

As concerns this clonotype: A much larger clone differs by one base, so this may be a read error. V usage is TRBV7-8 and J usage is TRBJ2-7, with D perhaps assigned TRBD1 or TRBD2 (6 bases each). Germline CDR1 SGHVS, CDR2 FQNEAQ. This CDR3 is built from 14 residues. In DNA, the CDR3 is TGTGCCAGCAGCTTTCCTACGGGGGCCGGCGAGCAGTGCTTC. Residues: CASSFPTGAGEQCF.

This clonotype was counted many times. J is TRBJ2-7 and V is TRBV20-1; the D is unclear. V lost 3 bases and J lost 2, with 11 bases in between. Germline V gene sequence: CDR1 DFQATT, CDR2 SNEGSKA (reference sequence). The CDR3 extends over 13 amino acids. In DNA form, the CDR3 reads TGCAGTGCTAGGGGTTCCAAACCCTACGAGCAGTACTTC. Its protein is CSARGSKPYEQYF.

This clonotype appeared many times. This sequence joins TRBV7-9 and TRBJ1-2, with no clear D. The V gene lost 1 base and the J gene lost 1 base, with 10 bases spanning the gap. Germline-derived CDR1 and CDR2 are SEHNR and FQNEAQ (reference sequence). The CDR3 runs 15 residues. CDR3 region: CASSLGQIHNYGYTF. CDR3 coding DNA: TGTGCCAGCAGCTTAGGGCAGATTCATAACTATGGCTACACCTTC.

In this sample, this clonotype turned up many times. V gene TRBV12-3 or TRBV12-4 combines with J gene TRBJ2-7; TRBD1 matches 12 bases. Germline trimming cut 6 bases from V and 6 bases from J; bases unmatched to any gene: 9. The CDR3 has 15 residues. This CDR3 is CASRLLGQGASEQYF. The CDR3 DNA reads TGTGCCAGCAGGCTTCTGGGACAGGGGGCTTCCGAGCAGTACTTC.

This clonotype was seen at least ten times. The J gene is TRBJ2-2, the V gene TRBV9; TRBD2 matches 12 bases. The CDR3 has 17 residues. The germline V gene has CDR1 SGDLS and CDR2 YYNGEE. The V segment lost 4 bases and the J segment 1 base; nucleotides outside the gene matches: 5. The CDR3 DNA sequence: TGTGCCAGCAGCCTGACTAGCGGGGGAAAGAACACCGGGGAGCTGTTTTTT. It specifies CASSLTSGGKNTGELFF. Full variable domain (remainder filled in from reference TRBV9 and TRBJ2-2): DSGVTQTPKHLITATGQRVTLRCSPRSGDLSVYWYQQSLDQGLQFLIQYYNGEERAKGNILERFSAQQFPDLHSELNLSSLELGDSALYFCASSLTSGGKNTGELFFGEGSRLTVL.

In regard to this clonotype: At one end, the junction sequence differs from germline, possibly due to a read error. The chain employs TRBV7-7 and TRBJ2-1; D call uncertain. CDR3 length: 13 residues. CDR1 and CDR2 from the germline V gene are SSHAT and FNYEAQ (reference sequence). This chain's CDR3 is CASSLGVGNEQSF. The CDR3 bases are TGTGCCAGCAGCTTAGGGGTGGGGAATGAGCAGTCCTTC.

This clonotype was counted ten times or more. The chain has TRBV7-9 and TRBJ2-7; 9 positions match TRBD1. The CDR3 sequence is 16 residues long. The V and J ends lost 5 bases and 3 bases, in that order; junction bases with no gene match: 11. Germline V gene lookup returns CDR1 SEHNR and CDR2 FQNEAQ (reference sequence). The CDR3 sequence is CASSPLKMDRGYEQYF. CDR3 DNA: TGTGCCAGCAGCCCCCTTAAGATGGACAGGGGCTACGAGCAGTACTTC.

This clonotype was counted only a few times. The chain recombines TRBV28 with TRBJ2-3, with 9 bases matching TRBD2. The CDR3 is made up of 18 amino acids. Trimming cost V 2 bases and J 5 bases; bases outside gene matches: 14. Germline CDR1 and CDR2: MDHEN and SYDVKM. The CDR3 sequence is CASSLPEGGSGRGDTQYF. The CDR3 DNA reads TGTGCCAGCAGTTTACCCGAAGGCGGTAGCGGGAGAGGAGATACGCAGTATTTT.

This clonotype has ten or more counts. Here the CDR3 DNA reads TGTGCCAGCAGCCCCATGGGACAGACCTCCTACGAGCAGTACTTC. Protein: CASSPMGQTSYEQYF. V and J are TRBV7-8 and TRBJ2-7; 7 bases align to TRBD1. Germline CDR1 and CDR2: SGHVS and FQNEAQ. Unmatched junction bases numbered 7, after V lost 5 bases and J lost 0 bases. This CDR3 spans 15 amino acids. The full variable domain, rest sourced from reference TRBV7-8 and TRBJ2-7, is GAGVSQSPRYKVAKRGQDVALRCDPISGHVSLFWYQQALGQGPEFLTYFQNEAQLDKSGLPSDRFFAERPEGSVSTLKIQRTQQEDSAVYLCASSPMGQTSYEQYFGPGTRLTVT.

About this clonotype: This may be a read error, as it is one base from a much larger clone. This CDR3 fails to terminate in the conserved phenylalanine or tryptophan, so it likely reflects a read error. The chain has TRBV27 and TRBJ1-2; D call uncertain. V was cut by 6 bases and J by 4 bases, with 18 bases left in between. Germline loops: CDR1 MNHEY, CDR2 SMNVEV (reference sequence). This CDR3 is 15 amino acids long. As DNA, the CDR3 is TGTGCCAGCAGCCCGTCCATGAGGGCCTCCTATGGCTACACCTCC. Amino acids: CASSPSMRASYGYTS.

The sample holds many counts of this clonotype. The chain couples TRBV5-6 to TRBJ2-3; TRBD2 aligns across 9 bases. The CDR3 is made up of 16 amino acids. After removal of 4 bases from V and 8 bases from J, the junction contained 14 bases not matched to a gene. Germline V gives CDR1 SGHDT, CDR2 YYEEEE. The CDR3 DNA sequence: TGTGCCAGCAGCCCAAGGAGTGCGGGAGGGTGGCGTACGCAGTATTTT. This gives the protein CASSPRSAGGWRTQYF.

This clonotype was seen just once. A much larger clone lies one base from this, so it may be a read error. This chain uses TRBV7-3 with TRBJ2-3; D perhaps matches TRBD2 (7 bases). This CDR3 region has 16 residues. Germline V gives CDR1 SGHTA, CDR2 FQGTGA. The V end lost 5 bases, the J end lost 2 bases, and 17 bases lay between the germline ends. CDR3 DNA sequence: TGTGCCAGCAGCCGTATGGGGGGGCCGGTCACAGATACGCAGTATTTT. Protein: CASSRMGGPVTDTQYF.

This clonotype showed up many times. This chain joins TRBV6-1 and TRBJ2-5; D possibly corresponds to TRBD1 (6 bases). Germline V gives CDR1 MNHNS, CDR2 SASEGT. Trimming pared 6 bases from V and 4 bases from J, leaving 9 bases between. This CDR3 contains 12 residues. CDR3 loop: CASSVQGETQYF. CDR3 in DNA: TGTGCCAGCAGCGTACAGGGAGAGACCCAGTACTTC.

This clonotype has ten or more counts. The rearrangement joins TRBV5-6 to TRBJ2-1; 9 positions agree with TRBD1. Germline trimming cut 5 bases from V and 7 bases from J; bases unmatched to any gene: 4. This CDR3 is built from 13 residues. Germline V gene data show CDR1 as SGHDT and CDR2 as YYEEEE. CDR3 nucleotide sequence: TGTGCCAGCAGGTTGACAGGGGGGAATGAGCAGTTCTTC. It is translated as CASRLTGGNEQFF.

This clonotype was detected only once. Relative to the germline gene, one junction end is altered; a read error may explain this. The CDR3 coding sequence is TGTGCCAGCAGCGTAGGAGCCAAAAGCATTCAGTACTTC. This codes for CASSVGAKSIQYF. This chain joins TRBV9 and TRBJ2-4; D ambiguous. This CDR3 region has 13 residues. Germline V CDR1 and CDR2: SGDLS, YYNGEE.

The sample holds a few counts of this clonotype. For the CDR3, the DNA is TGTGCCAGCAGTTACTCGATTCTGACAGATACGCAGTATTTT. It encodes CASSYSILTDTQYF. The V gene is TRBV6-2 or TRBV6-3, the J gene TRBJ2-3, with D uncertain. Germline CDR1 is MNHEY and CDR2 is SVGEGT. The CDR3 spans 14 residues. Trimming took off 0 bases at V and 3 bases at J, with 7 bases between the two ends.

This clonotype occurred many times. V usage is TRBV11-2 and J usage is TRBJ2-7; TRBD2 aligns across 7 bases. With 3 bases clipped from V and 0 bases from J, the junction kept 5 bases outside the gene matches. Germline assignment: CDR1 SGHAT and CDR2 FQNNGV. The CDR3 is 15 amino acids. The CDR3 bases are TGTGCCAGCAGCTTGTCCCTAGCGGCCTCCTACGAGCAGTACTTC. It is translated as CASSLSLAASYEQYF.

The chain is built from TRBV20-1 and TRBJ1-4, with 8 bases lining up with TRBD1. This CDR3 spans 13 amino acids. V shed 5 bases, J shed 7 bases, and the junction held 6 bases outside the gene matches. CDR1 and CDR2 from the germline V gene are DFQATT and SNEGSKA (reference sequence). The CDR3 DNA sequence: TGCAGTGCTGAGGACAGGGTGGTTGAAAAACTGTTTTTT. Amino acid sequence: CSAEDRVVEKLFF.

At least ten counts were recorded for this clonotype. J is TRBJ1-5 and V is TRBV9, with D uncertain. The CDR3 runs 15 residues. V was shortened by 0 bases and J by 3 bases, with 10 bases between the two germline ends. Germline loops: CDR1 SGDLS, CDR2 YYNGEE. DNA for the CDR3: TGTGCCAGCAGCGTAGGGGGAGGGTACAATCAGCCCCAGCATTTT. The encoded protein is CASSVGGGYNQPQHF.

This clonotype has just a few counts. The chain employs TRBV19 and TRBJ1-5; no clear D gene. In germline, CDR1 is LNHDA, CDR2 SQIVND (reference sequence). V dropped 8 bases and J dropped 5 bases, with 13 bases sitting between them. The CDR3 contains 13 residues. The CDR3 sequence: CASSNTMDQPQHF. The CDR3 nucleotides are TGTGCCAGTTCGAACACGATGGATCAGCCCCAGCATTTT.

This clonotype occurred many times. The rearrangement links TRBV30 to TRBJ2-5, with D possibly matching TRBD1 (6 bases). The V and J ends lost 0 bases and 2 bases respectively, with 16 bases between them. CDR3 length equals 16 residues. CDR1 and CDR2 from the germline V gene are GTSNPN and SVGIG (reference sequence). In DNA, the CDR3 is TGTGCCTGGAGTGTAGGTCTAGGGGGTTGGCAAGAGACCCAGTACTTC. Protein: CAWSVGLGGWQETQYF.

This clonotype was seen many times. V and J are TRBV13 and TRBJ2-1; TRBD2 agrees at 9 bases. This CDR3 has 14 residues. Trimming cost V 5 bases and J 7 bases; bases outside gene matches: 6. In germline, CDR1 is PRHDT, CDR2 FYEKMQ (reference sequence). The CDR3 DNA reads TGTGCCAGCAGCCGTGGACTAGCGCTGAATGAGCAGTTCTTC. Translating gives CASSRGLALNEQFF.

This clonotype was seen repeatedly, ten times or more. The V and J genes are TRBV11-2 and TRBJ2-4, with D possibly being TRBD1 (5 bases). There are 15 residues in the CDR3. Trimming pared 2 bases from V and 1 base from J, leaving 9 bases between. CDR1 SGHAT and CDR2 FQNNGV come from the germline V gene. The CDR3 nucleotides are TGTGCCAGCAGCTTATTAGGGGATGCCAAAAACATTCAGTACTTC. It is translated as CASSLLGDAKNIQYF.

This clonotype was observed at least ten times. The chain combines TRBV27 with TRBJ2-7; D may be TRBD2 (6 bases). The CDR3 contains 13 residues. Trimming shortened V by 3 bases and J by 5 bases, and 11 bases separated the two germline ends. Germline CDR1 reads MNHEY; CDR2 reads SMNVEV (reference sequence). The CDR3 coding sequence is TGTGCCAGCAGTTTGGGGGGTGTGAACGAGCAGTACTTC. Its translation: CASSLGGVNEQYF.

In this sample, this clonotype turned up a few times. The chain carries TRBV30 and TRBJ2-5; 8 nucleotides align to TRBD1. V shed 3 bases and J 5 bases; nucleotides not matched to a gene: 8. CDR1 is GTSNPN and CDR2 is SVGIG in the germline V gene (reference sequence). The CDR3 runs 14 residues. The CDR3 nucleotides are TGTGCCTGGAGGATGGCAGGGGGCGTCGAGACCCAGTACTTC. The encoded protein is CAWRMAGGVETQYF.

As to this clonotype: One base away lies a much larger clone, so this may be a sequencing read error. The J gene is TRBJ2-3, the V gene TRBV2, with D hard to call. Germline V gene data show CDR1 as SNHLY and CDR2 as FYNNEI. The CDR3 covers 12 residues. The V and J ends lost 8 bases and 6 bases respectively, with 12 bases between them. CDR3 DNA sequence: TGTGCCAGCGGCTCGGAGTTGGATACGCAGTATTTT. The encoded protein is CASGSELDTQYF.

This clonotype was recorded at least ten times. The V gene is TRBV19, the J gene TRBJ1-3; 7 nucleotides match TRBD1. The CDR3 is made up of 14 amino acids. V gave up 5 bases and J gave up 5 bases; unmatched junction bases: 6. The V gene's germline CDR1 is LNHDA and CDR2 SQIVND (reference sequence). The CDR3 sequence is CASSPRDSRNTIYF. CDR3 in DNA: TGTGCCAGTAGTCCCCGGGACAGCAGAAACACCATATATTTT.